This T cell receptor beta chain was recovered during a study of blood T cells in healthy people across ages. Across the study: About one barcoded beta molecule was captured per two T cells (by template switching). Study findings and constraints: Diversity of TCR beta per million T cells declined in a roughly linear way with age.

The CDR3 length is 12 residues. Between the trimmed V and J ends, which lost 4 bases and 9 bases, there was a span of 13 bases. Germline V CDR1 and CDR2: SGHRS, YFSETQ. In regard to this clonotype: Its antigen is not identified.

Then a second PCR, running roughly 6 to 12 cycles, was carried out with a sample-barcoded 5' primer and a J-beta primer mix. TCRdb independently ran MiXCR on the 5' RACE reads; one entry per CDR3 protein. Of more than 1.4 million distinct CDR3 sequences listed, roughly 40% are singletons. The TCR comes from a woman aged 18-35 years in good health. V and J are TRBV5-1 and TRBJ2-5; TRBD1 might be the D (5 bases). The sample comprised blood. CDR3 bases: TGCGCCAGCAGCATACTACAAGGGGCCCAGTACTTC. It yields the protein CASSILQGAQYF.